This entry concerns a single T cell receptor (beta chain). The antigen is not known. The V segment lost 4 bases and the J segment 3 bases; nucleotides outside the gene matches: 11. CDR1 and CDR2 from the germline V gene are PRHDT and FYEKMQ (reference sequence). The CDR3 spans 17 residues. The protocol was immunoSEQ multiplex PCR, while the TCRdb copy is restricted to in-frame clones and leaves out a portion. The sample carries about 94,000 clones, under 90% recorded once. This entry belongs to a study of a mutant IDH1 vaccine in newly diagnosed glioma. Time point denoted: week 47, end of study. Doses comprised 300 ug of mutant IDH1 20-mer peptide each, plus topical imiquimod.

The material was PBMCs, obtained from a glioma patient whose treatment included an IDH1 peptide vaccine. The chain couples TRBV13 to TRBJ1-1; 10 bases are a match to TRBD1. This receptor was taken from a woman aged 50 to 60 with glioma. The CDR3 region is CASSSRDRGESYTEAFF. The CDR3 DNA reads TGTGCCAGCAGCTCCCGGGACAGGGGTGAAAGTTACACTGAAGCTTTCTTT.